Following are 21 T cell receptor beta chains from one sample sequenced in a study of CD8 T cells in Susac syndrome. Reverse transcription of roughly 0.5 to 1 ug RNA was performed with random hexamers. TCRdb ran MiXCR on the immunoSEQ multiplex PCR reads and lists one entry per CDR3 protein. The sample records a few hundred thousand distinct CDR3 sequences, about 92% being singletons. The material sequenced was CD4+ T cells from PBMCs. The receptors shown here come from a human donor with multiple sclerosis.

This sequence joins TRBV10-3 and TRBJ1-1; TRBD1 agrees at 8 bases. The CDR3 spans 14 residues. The V and J ends lost 2 bases and 3 bases, in that order; junction bases with no gene match: 2. Germline CDR1 reads ENHRY; CDR2 reads SYGVKD. The chain's CDR3 is CAISEGQGDTEAFF. For the CDR3, the DNA is TGTGCCATCAGTGAGGGACAGGGTGACACTGAAGCTTTCTTT.

This chain links TRBV5-1 with TRBJ1-4; 8 bases line up with TRBD1. CDR1 is SGHRS, CDR2 YFSETQ, per germline. J lost 3 bases, V lost 2 bases, and 3 bases had no gene match. The CDR3 contains 15 residues. The CDR3 bases are TGCGCCAGCAGCTTATACAGGGGGTCTAATGAAAAACTGTTTTTT. This gives the protein CASSLYRGSNEKLFF. The variable domain in full, completed from reference TRBV5-1 and TRBJ1-4, reads KAGVTQTPRYLIKTRGQQVTLSCSPISGHRSVSWYQQTPGQGLQFLFEYFSETQRNKGNFPGRFSGRQFSNSRSEMNVSTLELGDSALYLCASSLYRGSNEKLFFGSGTQLSVL.

V gene TRBV6-5 combines with J gene TRBJ2-3; 8 bases align to TRBD2. The CDR3 loop spans 15 amino acids. Germline V gene data show CDR1 as MNHEY and CDR2 as SVGAGI. The junction had 2 bases not matched to a gene; V was cut back by 0 bases and J by 3 bases. The CDR3 DNA sequence: TGTGCCAGCAGTTACTCAAGACTAGCGACAGATACGCAGTATTTT. It encodes CASSYSRLATDTQYF.

The V call is TRBV5-1, the J call TRBJ1-1; D uncertain. Germline V gene data show CDR1 as SGHRS and CDR2 as YFSETQ. V gave up 6 bases and J gave up 0 bases, with 9 bases separating them. This CDR3 is 13 amino acids long. The CDR3 sequence is CASMVTMNTEAFF. In nucleotides, the CDR3 is TGCGCCAGCATGGTCACGATGAACACTGAAGCTTTCTTT.

This chain uses TRBV6-1 with TRBJ2-5, with D maybe TRBD1 (6 bases). Germline V gene lookup returns CDR1 MNHNS and CDR2 SASEGT. Trimming left V 0 bases short and J 2 bases short, with 7 bases between. The CDR3 runs to 14 residues. The CDR3 protein is CASSEAGAQETQYF. CDR3 sequence (DNA): TGTGCCAGCAGTGAAGCGGGGGCTCAAGAGACCCAGTACTTC.

The rearrangement joins TRBV18 to TRBJ1-1, with D uncertain. The germline gives CDR1 KGHSH, CDR2 LQKENI. The CDR3 loop spans 14 amino acids. V lost 0 bases, J lost 3 bases, and 8 bases lay in between. The DNA of the CDR3 is TGTGCCAGCTCACCACCGGTCTGGGACACTGAAGCTTTCTTT. This translates into CASSPPVWDTEAFF.

J is TRBJ1-4 and V is TRBV7-9; TRBD1 matches at 7 bases. Germline CDR1 is SEHNR and CDR2 is FQNEAQ (reference sequence). The CDR3 has 15 amino acids. V lost 1 base and J lost 8; bases outside the gene matches: 7. CDR3 DNA: TGTGCCAGCAGCTTAGGCAGGGGGAGGCTCGAAAAACTGTTTTTT. Translation: CASSLGRGRLEKLFF.

This chain links TRBV19 with TRBJ2-3; TRBD2 aligns across 10 bases. The CDR3 has 16 residues. Per the germline V gene, CDR1 is LNHDA and CDR2 is SQIVND (reference sequence). V lost 3 bases, J lost 0 bases, and 3 bases stayed unmatched. The CDR3 loop is CASSIRTSGSTDTQYF. CDR3 DNA sequence: TGTGCCAGTAGTATTCGGACTAGCGGTAGCACAGATACGCAGTATTTT.

The V call is TRBV20-1, the J call TRBJ1-2, with D perhaps matching TRBD1 (5 bases). Looked up from germline, CDR1 is DFQATT and CDR2 is SNEGSKA (reference sequence). This CDR3 region has 11 residues. Between the trimmed V and J ends, which lost 6 bases and 8 bases, there was a span of 13 bases. CDR3 DNA sequence: TGCAGTGCCTACGACAGATACGGCTACACCTTC. Translated: CSAYDRYGYTF.

The J gene is TRBJ2-1, the V gene TRBV30; D gene ambiguous. The germline gives CDR1 GTSNPN, CDR2 SVGIG (reference sequence). V shed 1 base and J shed 1 base, with 14 bases lying between them. The length of the CDR3 is 16 residues. For the CDR3, the DNA is TGTGCCTGGAGTGACTCATCTGGGCAATCCTACAATGAGCAGTTCTTC. This encodes CAWSDSSGQSYNEQFF.

The J gene is TRBJ1-1, the V gene TRBV14; D unresolved. V lost 6 bases and J lost 9, with 14 bases in between. Per germline, CDR1 SGHDN and CDR2 FVKESK. This CDR3 is 12 amino acids long. The CDR3 spells CASSQNSAQAFF. The CDR3 bases are TGTGCCAGCAGTCAAAATTCTGCCCAAGCTTTCTTT. The whole variable domain, filled in from reference TRBV14 and TRBJ1-1, reads EAGVTQFPSHSVIEKGQTVTLRCDPISGHDNLYWYRRVMGKEIKFLLHFVKESKQDESGMPNNRFLAERTGGTYSTLKVQPAELEDSGVYFCASSQNSAQAFFGQGTRLTVV.

This rearrangement joins TRBV6-6 to TRBJ1-4, with a weak D call TRBD1 (5 bases). This CDR3 spans 14 amino acids. V was clipped by 6 bases and J by 7 bases, with 15 bases between them. Germline V gene lookup returns CDR1 MNHNY and CDR2 SVGAGI (reference sequence). The CDR3 protein is CASRPGGRGEKLFF. Written as DNA, the CDR3 is TGTGCCAGCAGGCCCGGGGGTCGGGGTGAAAAACTGTTTTTT.

The chain links TRBV24-1 to TRBJ2-1, with 8 bases identical to TRBD2. Unmatched junction bases numbered 15, after V lost 4 bases and J lost 8 bases. The CDR3 is made up of 17 amino acids. Germline assignment: CDR1 KGHDR and CDR2 SFDVKD. The CDR3 DNA reads as TGTGCCACCAGTGACTACCAGCGGGAGAGGTGTTTGTATGAGCAGTTCTTC. Translation gives CATSDYQRERCLYEQFF.

The chain carries TRBV6-5 and TRBJ1-6; D remains unclear. This CDR3 spans 14 amino acids. Germline V gene sequence: CDR1 MNHEY, CDR2 SVGAGI. Trimming took off 5 bases at V and 14 bases at J, with 19 bases between the two ends. The DNA of the CDR3 is TGTGCCAGCAGTAAAACCGGGGAATTCTGGACCCTCCACTTT. It specifies CASSKTGEFWTLHF.

The chain recombines TRBV6-1 with TRBJ2-3, with no clear D. The CDR3 has 13 residues. V was clipped by 8 bases and J by 3 bases, with 12 bases between them. CDR1 is MNHNS, CDR2 SASEGT, per germline. The CDR3 spells CASGDYSTDTQYF. The CDR3 DNA is TGTGCCAGCGGCGATTATTCTACAGATACGCAGTATTTT.

The chain couples TRBV6-5 to TRBJ2-5, with 7 bases fitting TRBD2. The CDR3 has 14 residues. Germline lookup yields CDR1 MNHEY and CDR2 SVGAGI. Unmatched junction bases numbered 6, after V lost 5 bases and J lost 3 bases. CDR3: CASSRFGGEETQYF. CDR3 sequence (DNA): TGTGCCAGCAGTCGGTTTGGGGGGGAAGAGACCCAGTACTTC.

The V gene is TRBV6-2 or TRBV6-3, the J gene TRBJ2-2; D gene uncertain. This CDR3 contains 15 residues. Germline CDR1 MNHEY, CDR2 SVGEGT. V lost 6 bases to trimming and J lost 7 bases, with 18 bases between them. CDR3 loop: CASRPDDSLSGELFF. Here the CDR3 DNA reads TGTGCCAGCAGACCAGACGACTCCCTTAGCGGGGAGCTGTTTTTT.

The chain employs TRBV7-2 and TRBJ2-7; the match to TRBD2 covers 14 bases. Looked up from germline, CDR1 is SGHTA and CDR2 is FQGNSA. This CDR3 region has 16 residues. The J segment lost 3 bases and the V segment lost 4 bases, leaving 5 bases of the junction unmatched. As DNA, the CDR3 is TGTGCCAGCAGCTGGGGGACTAGCGGGGGAGTCTACGAGCAGTACTTC. Protein sequence: CASSWGTSGGVYEQYF. The variable domain in full, with the rest retrieved from reference TRBV7-2 and TRBJ2-7, is GAGVSQSPSNKVTEKGKDVELRCDPISGHTALYWYRQSLGQGLEFLIYFQGNSAPDKSGLPSDRFSAERTGGSVSTLTIQRTQQEDSAVYLCASSWGTSGGVYEQYFGPGTRLTVT.

Concerning this clonotype itself: One end of the junction fails to match germline, which may point to a read error. J is TRBJ2-5 and V is TRBV5-1; D gene uncertain. Germline V gene data show CDR1 as SGHRS and CDR2 as YFSETQ. The CDR3 runs 13 residues. CDR3 DNA sequence: TGCGCCAGCAGCCTAATCGAGCAAGGGACCCAGTACTTC. It translates to CASSLIEQGTQYF. The full variable domain, with the rest looked up from reference TRBV5-1 and TRBJ2-5, is KAGVTQTPRYLIKTRGQQVTLSCSPISGHRSVSWYQQTPGQGLQFLFEYFSETQRNKGNFPGRFSGRQFSNSRSEMNVSTLELGDSALYLCASSLIEQGTQYFGPGTRLLVL.

The chain combines TRBV6-1 with TRBJ1-2; TRBD1 is a possible D gene (5 bases). V dropped 1 base and J dropped 8 bases, with 11 bases sitting between them. The germline gives CDR1 MNHNS, CDR2 SASEGT. CDR3 length: 13 residues. DNA of the CDR3: TGTGCCAGCAGTGAAGTCGGAAGGGGCGGCTACACCTTC. Translating it yields CASSEVGRGGYTF.

V usage is TRBV25-1 and J usage is TRBJ2-3; 9 nucleotides agree with TRBD2. J lost 6 bases, V lost 8 bases, and 6 bases had no gene match. Germline lookup yields CDR1 MGHDK and CDR2 SYGVNS. The CDR3 is made up of 13 amino acids. The CDR3 region has the DNA TGTGCCAGCGCGGGGGGGGGTAGGGATACGCAGTATTTT. Translating gives CASAGGGRDTQYF.